The rows below give T cell receptor beta chains drawn from one sample of a study of cytomegalovirus exposure and HLA in healthy donors. Sequenced by immunoSEQ multiplex PCR; TCRdb stores in-frame clones only, minus some. The sample lists over 120,000 clones; 94% were seen once. Sequencing was done on a sample of PBMCs. The origin of the receptors is a man aged 18 to 29 in good health and CMV-seropositive. Both conserved end residues are part of each CDR3. The D gene is left open where the match is weak.

>.|TRBV11-2
CASSLVGGDPSGIQYF
>TRBD1|TRBV28
CASSHTGELGETQYF
>.|TRBV13
CASSLGGGKNIQYF
>TRBD1|TRBV18
CASSPPGQGAEAQYF
>TRBD1|TRBV5-1
CASSSGTGPTGELFF
>.|TRBV11-2
CASSFGRTLYNEQFF
>.|TRBV4-1
CASSQMMANTEAFF
>TRBD2|TRBV29-1
CSVEPTSGRAEQFF
>.|TRBV7-9
CASSFGSTSTDTQYF
>TRBD2|TRBV2
CASSEASGSLRETQYF
>TRBD1|TRBV10-3
CAISPGTGDYNEQFF
>.|TRBV2
CASSVIPGSPYEQYF
>.|TRBV10-3
CAISDDRARGTQYF
>.|TRBV7-2
CASSLRGSGANVLTF
>TRBD1|TRBV6-6
CASSPPNRGNSGELFF
>TRBD1|TRBV29-1
CRRGDRDKSSYEQYF
>TRBD2|TRBV13
CASITSGSRANEQFF
>.|TRBV5-1
CASSLVGGNTEAFF
>.|TRBV29-1
CSVEDPALSSYEQYF
>TRBD1|TRBV2
CASRSGDRGTNTEAFF
>TRBD1|TRBV7-2
CASSWDSYGYTF
>TRBD1|TRBV28
CASSFASGTGGGGYTF
>.|TRBV10-3
CAISESKSFQETQYF
>.|TRBV27
CASSLFSTGWDKQSEEQYF
>TRBD1|TRBV4-1
CASSRTVPGQGAGEKLFF
>TRBD1|TRBV5-1
CASSLAKGAPTNTGELFF
>TRBD2|TRBV30
CAWTMVAGDGEQFF
>.|TRBV2
CASRRTAQGYEQYF